This is a list of T cell receptor beta chains from one sample in a study of blood T cell repertoires in COVID-19. Only in-frame clones appear in the TCRdb table, and some are missing; sequencing was by immunoSEQ multiplex PCR. Here the sample spans 95,000 to 150,000 clones, over 70% being singletons. The sequenced material came from peripheral blood. The receptors derive from a woman aged 70-85 years with acute or convalescent COVID-19. The CDR3 runs from the conserved cysteine through the conserved F or W. D genes are given only for firm matches. The listing skips clone size in some rows; elsewhere it reads once, few, many or a size class.

J gene: TRBJ1-5
D gene: NA
CDR3 length: 13
V gene: TRBV7-2
clone size: NA
CDR3 DNA: TGTGCCAGCAGCTTTAAGACTGATCAGCCCCAGCATTTT
CDR3 protein: CASSFKTDQPQHF

J gene: TRBJ1-2
D gene: NA
CDR3 length: 15
V gene: TRBV2
clone size: NA
CDR3 DNA: TGTGCCAGCAGTGTCAGCGGGGAAGTGGGCTATGGCTACACCTTC
CDR3 protein: CASSVSGEVGYGYTF

J gene: TRBJ1-4
D gene: TRBD1
CDR3 length: 16
V gene: TRBV28
clone size: NA
CDR3 DNA: TGTGCCAGCAGCACACGTACAGGGGGACTTGGGGAAAAACTGTTTTTT
CDR3 protein: CASSTRTGGLGEKLFF

J gene: TRBJ1-2
D gene: NA
CDR3 length: 13
V gene: TRBV29-1
clone size: NA
CDR3 DNA: TGCAGCGTTGTTCAGGGAGGGGGATATGGCCACACCTTC
CDR3 protein: CSVVQGGGYGHTF

J gene: TRBJ1-1
D gene: TRBD1
CDR3 length: 15
V gene: TRBV5-1
clone size: NA
CDR3 DNA: TGCGCCAGCAGCCCGGAGGGGGCTTCGGGAACTGAAGCTTTCTTT
CDR3 protein: CASSPEGASGTEAFF

J gene: TRBJ2-6
D gene: TRBD2
CDR3 length: 15
V gene: TRBV30
clone size: NA
CDR3 DNA: TGTGCCGGACGACGGGGGAGGGCTGGGGCCAACGTCCTGACTTTC
CDR3 protein: CAGRRGRAGANVLTF

J gene: TRBJ2-1
D gene: NA
CDR3 length: 13
V gene: TRBV7-9
clone size: NA
CDR3 DNA: TGTGCCAGCAGCTTAGGAGGCAGTAATGAGCAGTTCTTC
CDR3 protein: CASSLGGSNEQFF

J gene: TRBJ2-1
D gene: NA
CDR3 length: 13
V gene: TRBV5-1
clone size: NA
CDR3 DNA: TGCGCCAGCAGCTTGGTTCGGGACAATGAGCAGTTCTTC
CDR3 protein: CASSLVRDNEQFF

J gene: TRBJ2-3
D gene: NA
CDR3 length: 16
V gene: TRBV9
clone size: NA
CDR3 DNA: TGTGCCAGCAGCCCCGATCGAGGACAGACCACAGATACGCAGTATTTT
CDR3 protein: CASSPDRGQTTDTQYF

J gene: TRBJ1-2
D gene: TRBD1
CDR3 length: 15
V gene: TRBV7-9
clone size: NA
CDR3 DNA: TGTGCCAGCAGCTCTCCGGGACAGGAGGCCTATGGCTACACCTTC
CDR3 protein: CASSSPGQEAYGYTF

J gene: TRBJ1-5
D gene: TRBD1
CDR3 length: 13
V gene: TRBV2
clone size: NA
CDR3 DNA: TGTGCCAGCACAGGGGGCGCCGATCAGCCCCAGCATTTT
CDR3 protein: CASTGGADQPQHF

J gene: TRBJ1-1
D gene: NA
CDR3 length: 14
V gene: TRBV28
clone size: NA
CDR3 DNA: TGTGCCAGCAAATTTCATCAGGGTCGCACTGAAGCTTTCTTT
CDR3 protein: CASKFHQGRTEAFF

J gene: TRBJ1-2
D gene: TRBD1
CDR3 length: 14
V gene: TRBV14
clone size: NA
CDR3 DNA: TGTGCCAGCAGTCCGGGACAGGGTGTCTATGGCTACACCTTC
CDR3 protein: CASSPGQGVYGYTF

J gene: TRBJ2-2
D gene: NA
CDR3 length: 17
V gene: TRBV9
clone size: NA
CDR3 DNA: TGTGCCAGCAGCGCCCGCCTACCAGGGTCGAACACCGGGGAGCTGTTTTTT
CDR3 protein: CASSARLPGSNTGELFF

J gene: TRBJ1-1
D gene: NA
CDR3 length: 13
V gene: TRBV6-5
clone size: NA
CDR3 DNA: TGTGCCAGCGTCGGCCCTGGGAGAGCTGAAGCTTTCTTT
CDR3 protein: CASVGPGRAEAFF

J gene: TRBJ2-5
D gene: TRBD1
CDR3 length: 17
V gene: TRBV28
clone size: NA
CDR3 DNA: TGTGCCAGCAGGCCTCCGGGACAGTTCTGGGGGCAAGAGACCCAGTACTTC
CDR3 protein: CASRPPGQFWGQETQYF

J gene: TRBJ2-2
D gene: TRBD1
CDR3 length: 16
V gene: TRBV3-1/TRBV3-2
clone size: NA
CDR3 DNA: TGTGCCAGCAGCCTTAACCGGGACAGGGTCACCGGGGAGCTGTTTTTT
CDR3 protein: CASSLNRDRVTGELFF

J gene: TRBJ2-5
D gene: TRBD1
CDR3 length: 15
V gene: TRBV5-1
clone size: NA
CDR3 DNA: TGCGCCAGCAGCAGGGACAGGGCTCACGGGGAGACCCAGTACTTC
CDR3 protein: CASSRDRAHGETQYF

J gene: TRBJ2-3
D gene: TRBD1
CDR3 length: 14
V gene: TRBV6-5
clone size: NA
CDR3 DNA: TGTGCCAGCAGTTGGGACAGAAGCACAGATACGCAGTATTTT
CDR3 protein: CASSWDRSTDTQYF

J gene: TRBJ1-2
D gene: NA
CDR3 length: 13
V gene: TRBV12-3/TRBV12-4
clone size: NA
CDR3 DNA: TGTGCCAGCAGTTTTCAGGGGCGTACTGGCTACACCTTC
CDR3 protein: CASSFQGRTGYTF

J gene: TRBJ1-1
D gene: NA
CDR3 length: 12
V gene: TRBV6-5
clone size: NA
CDR3 DNA: TGTGCCAGCATGTCATCATACACTGAAGCTTTCTTT
CDR3 protein: CASMSSYTEAFF

J gene: TRBJ1-2
D gene: NA
CDR3 length: 14
V gene: TRBV5-6
clone size: NA
CDR3 DNA: TGTGCCAGCAGCCGGGTGCAGGGGTCCTATGGCTACACCTTC
CDR3 protein: CASSRVQGSYGYTF

J gene: TRBJ1-2
D gene: NA
CDR3 length: 14
V gene: TRBV11-2
clone size: NA
CDR3 DNA: TGTGCCAGCAGCTTATTGGAACAGGGTTATGGCTACACCTTC
CDR3 protein: CASSLLEQGYGYTF

J gene: TRBJ1-5
D gene: NA
CDR3 length: 12
V gene: TRBV6-5
clone size: once
CDR3 DNA: TGTGCCAGCAAGGGGGTGAATCAGCCCCAGCATTTT
CDR3 protein: CASKGVNQPQHF

J gene: TRBJ2-5
D gene: TRBD2
CDR3 length: 16
V gene: TRBV9
clone size: NA
CDR3 DNA: TGTGCCAGCAGCGTCGGACTAGCGGGAAGAGAAGAGACCCAGTACTTC
CDR3 protein: CASSVGLAGREETQYF

J gene: TRBJ1-2
D gene: NA
CDR3 length: 17
V gene: TRBV28
clone size: NA
CDR3 DNA: TGTGCCAGCAGTTTAGGTCTCTGGGCAGGCTTTAACTATGGCTACACCTTC
CDR3 protein: CASSLGLWAGFNYGYTF

J gene: TRBJ1-2
D gene: TRBD1
CDR3 length: 17
V gene: TRBV4-2
clone size: few
CDR3 DNA: TGTGCCAGCAGCCAAACCCTAGACAGGGCAGACAACTATGGCTACACCTTC
CDR3 protein: CASSQTLDRADNYGYTF

J gene: TRBJ2-3
D gene: NA
CDR3 length: 17
V gene: TRBV21-1
clone size: NA
CDR3 DNA: TGTGCCAGCAGCAAACGCCCTAGCGGGGGGAACACAGATACGCAGTATTTT
CDR3 protein: CASSKRPSGGNTDTQYF

J gene: TRBJ2-5
D gene: TRBD1
CDR3 length: 14
V gene: TRBV19
clone size: few
CDR3 DNA: TGTGCCAGTAGTATTCAGGGGGCCCAAGAGACCCAGTACTTC
CDR3 protein: CASSIQGAQETQYF

J gene: TRBJ2-3
D gene: NA
CDR3 length: 15
V gene: TRBV27
clone size: NA
CDR3 DNA: TGTGCCAGCAGTTCCCTGACTATCCCCACAGATACGCAGTATTTT
CDR3 protein: CASSSLTIPTDTQYF

J gene: TRBJ1-1
D gene: TRBD1
CDR3 length: 14
V gene: TRBV5-1
clone size: NA
CDR3 DNA: TGCGCCAGCAGCTTGGGACAGGGGTCCACTGAAGCTTTCTTT
CDR3 protein: CASSLGQGSTEAFF

J gene: TRBJ1-3
D gene: TRBD1
CDR3 length: 18
V gene: TRBV6-2/TRBV6-3
clone size: NA
CDR3 DNA: TGTGCCAGCAGCAGAAACCCCAGGGGGTCGAGGTCTGGAAACACCATATATTTT
CDR3 protein: CASSRNPRGSRSGNTIYF

J gene: TRBJ1-2
D gene: NA
CDR3 length: 11
V gene: TRBV7-9
clone size: NA
CDR3 DNA: TGTGCCAGCAGCTTGAGTAATGGCTACACCTTC
CDR3 protein: CASSLSNGYTF

J gene: TRBJ2-5
D gene: TRBD2
CDR3 length: 16
V gene: TRBV18
clone size: NA
CDR3 DNA: TGTGCCAGCTCACCCCCTCCGGGGGGAGGCAAAGAGACCCAGTACTTC
CDR3 protein: CASSPPPGGGKETQYF

J gene: TRBJ1-1
D gene: NA
CDR3 length: 13
V gene: TRBV2
clone size: NA
CDR3 DNA: TGTGCCAGTCTGCAGGGTAGTAACACTGAAGCTTTCTTT
CDR3 protein: CASLQGSNTEAFF

J gene: TRBJ2-5
D gene: NA
CDR3 length: 12
V gene: TRBV6-6
clone size: NA
CDR3 DNA: TGTGCCAGCAGTCCCAGGGAAGAGACCCAGTACTTC
CDR3 protein: CASSPREETQYF

J gene: TRBJ2-7
D gene: TRBD2
CDR3 length: 15
V gene: TRBV7-9
clone size: NA
CDR3 DNA: TGTGCCAGCAGCTGGGGACTAGCGGACTCCTACGAGCAGTACTTC
CDR3 protein: CASSWGLADSYEQYF

J gene: TRBJ2-1
D gene: TRBD1
CDR3 length: 12
V gene: TRBV2
clone size: once
CDR3 DNA: TGTGCCAGCGGGACAGGTCACAATGAGCAGTTCTTC
CDR3 protein: CASGTGHNEQFF

J gene: TRBJ1-6
D gene: NA
CDR3 length: 13
V gene: TRBV6-5
clone size: NA
CDR3 DNA: TGTGCCAGCAGGCGGGCCAGTAATTCACCCCTCCACTTT
CDR3 protein: CASRRASNSPLHF

J gene: TRBJ2-7
D gene: NA
CDR3 length: 13
V gene: TRBV7-9
clone size: NA
CDR3 DNA: TGTGCCAGCAATCCAGACAGTCTCTACGAGCAGTACTTC
CDR3 protein: CASNPDSLYEQYF

J gene: TRBJ2-6
D gene: NA
CDR3 length: 15
V gene: TRBV7-9
clone size: NA
CDR3 DNA: TGTGCCAGCAGCTTAGGCAGCTCTGGGGCCAACGTCCTGACTTTC
CDR3 protein: CASSLGSSGANVLTF

J gene: TRBJ1-3
D gene: NA
CDR3 length: 16
V gene: TRBV28
clone size: few
CDR3 DNA: TGTGCCAGCAGTAACCGGGACTTTCGCTCTGGAAACACCATATATTTT
CDR3 protein: CASSNRDFRSGNTIYF